The following is a T cell receptor beta chain sequence with its context. No antigen is known for it. The source of the sample is a study of blood T cells in healthy people across ages. At the level of the study: About one barcoded beta molecule was captured per two T cells (by template switching).

Study-wide results and caveats: What prevented conclusive comparison of naive and antigen-experienced cells was that PBMCs were unsorted.

This CDR3 has 14 residues. Germline CDR1 and CDR2: LGHNA and YNFKEQ. V was trimmed by 0 bases and J by 8 bases, leaving 13 bases between them. A second PCR, run for roughly 7 to 12 cycles, used a sample-barcoded 5' primer plus a J-beta primer mix. TCRdb reprocessed the 5' RACE reads with MiXCR, giving one entry per CDR3 protein. The sample lists around 1,100,000 distinct CDR3 sequences; roughly two fifths were seen once. The gene calls are TRBV4-2 and TRBJ1-1, with D possibly TRBD1 on 6 matching bases. The clonotype originates from a man aged 18 to 29 in good health. The sequenced material came from blood. CDR3: CASSQEFGQGEAFF. The CDR3, as DNA: TGTGCCAGCAGCCAAGAGTTCGGGCAGGGGGAAGCTTTCTTT.